This T cell receptor (beta chain) comes out of a study of TIL therapy for anti-PD-1-resistant metastatic lung cancer. This was the immunoSEQ v3 assay. Repertoires were generated with immunoSEQ multiplex PCR, while TCRdb's copy carries only in-frame clones and drops some. The sample holds roughly 60,000 clones, 73% seen once. CDR1 is SEHNR and CDR2 is FQNEAQ in the germline V gene (reference sequence). After removal of 4 bases from V and 4 bases from J, the junction contained 11 bases not matched to a gene. The CDR3 length is 17 residues. Time point specified: pre-treatment sample, taken before nivolumab and TIL therapy. Patients were adults with stage 4 NSCLC.

The receptor comes from a person aged 25 to 80 with non-small cell lung cancer. V gene TRBV7-9 combines with J gene TRBJ2-5; 11 bases agree with TRBD2. The source was blood, collected at baseline. CDR3 sequence reads: CASSSLFLAGGIETQYF. In nucleotides, the CDR3 is TGTGCCAGCAGCTCATTATTCCTAGCGGGAGGAATAGAGACCCAGTACTTC. The full variable domain, with the rest looked up from reference TRBV7-9 and TRBJ2-5, is DTGVSQNPRHKITKRGQNVTFRCDPISEHNRLYWYRQTLGQGPEFLTYFQNEAQLEKSRLLSDRFSAERPKGSFSTLEIQRTEQGDSAMYLCASSSLFLAGGIETQYFGPGTRLLVL.